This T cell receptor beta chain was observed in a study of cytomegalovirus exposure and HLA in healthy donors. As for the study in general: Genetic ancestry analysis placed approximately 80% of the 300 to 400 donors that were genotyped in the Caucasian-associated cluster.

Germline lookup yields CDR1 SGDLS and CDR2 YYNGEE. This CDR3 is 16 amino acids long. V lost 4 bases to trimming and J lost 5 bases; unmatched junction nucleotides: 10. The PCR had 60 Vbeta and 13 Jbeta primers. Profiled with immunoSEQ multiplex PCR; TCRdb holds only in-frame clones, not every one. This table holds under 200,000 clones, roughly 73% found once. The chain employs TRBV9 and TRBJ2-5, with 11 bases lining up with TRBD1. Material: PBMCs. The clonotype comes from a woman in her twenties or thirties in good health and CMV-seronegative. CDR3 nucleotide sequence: TGTGCCAGCAGCCGTGGACAGGGGGCGATTCGCGAGACCCAGTACTTC. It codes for CASSRGQGAIRETQYF.